The clone carrying this TCR beta chain was seen only a few times. These data originate in a study of response to subunit inactivated influenza vaccine. TCRdb re-derived calls from the RT-PCR reads in MiXCR, one entry per CDR3 protein. The sample includes 500,000 to 600,000 distinct CDR3 sequences, about 11% of them seen just once. This sample also belongs to another study, concerning T cells expressing NK-cell markers. That work contributes: As the method of synthesis, 5'RACE template switching with UMIs yielded TCR beta cDNA. Each TCR beta repertoire originated in sorted T cells that were CD3+CD56+NKG2C+, CD3+CD56+NKG2C- or CD3+CD56-NKG2C+. HCMV serostatus: seven of eight sequenced donors positive, one negative. Dominant NKG2C+ clonotypes accounted for about 1.0-8% of CD8+ T cells in about 6 donors.

The source is a man in his forties or fifties who received an inactivated influenza vaccine. The specimen comprised PBMCs from blood, sampled on the day of vaccination.

This CDR3 reads CASRPLTGGLGKNIQYF. As DNA, the CDR3 is TGTGCCAGCAGACCATTGACAGGGGGATTGGGCAAAAACATTCAGTACTTC. V gene TRBV5-5 combines with J gene TRBJ2-4; 9 bases map to TRBD1. The V gene end was trimmed by 5 bases and the J gene end by 3 bases; junction bases not matched to a gene: 12. The CDR3 consists of 17 residues. Germline assignment: CDR1 SGHKS and CDR2 YYEKEE (reference sequence).